This T cell receptor beta chain was documented in a study of beta chain features in type 1 diabetes. Study overall: Sorted cells, more than 95,000,000 in number, were examined across all samples.

Isolated RNA was reverse transcribed in full, so expressed TCRB transcripts were sequenced. TCRdb's copy holds only in-frame clones and misses some; the assay was immunoSEQ multiplex PCR. The data contain about 230,000 clones, 9.6% of them seen just once; the ten biggest clones take up under 0.045%. Germline lookup yields CDR1 SQVTM and CDR2 ANQGSEA. V lost 4 bases and J lost 2, with 18 bases in between. The CDR3 has 16 amino acids. General study points: HLA effects on TCRB rearrangement stayed unresolved here. Using cDNA template may skew counts toward highly expressing activated cells.

To note about this clone: Antigen: not known.

Via CD45RO/CCR7/CD25/CD127/CD95/CD27, cells of the CD4+ naive, central memory, regulatory and stem cell-like memory subsets were sorted. The chain has TRBV29-1 and TRBJ2-1; D possibly corresponds to TRBD2 (5 bases). The specimen sequenced was naive CD4+ T cells from blood. The sequence came from a woman younger than 35 in good health. The CDR3 sequence is CSVATGIRHPYNEQFF. The CDR3 DNA sequence: TGCAGCGTTGCCACGGGGATACGGCACCCCTACAATGAGCAGTTCTTC.